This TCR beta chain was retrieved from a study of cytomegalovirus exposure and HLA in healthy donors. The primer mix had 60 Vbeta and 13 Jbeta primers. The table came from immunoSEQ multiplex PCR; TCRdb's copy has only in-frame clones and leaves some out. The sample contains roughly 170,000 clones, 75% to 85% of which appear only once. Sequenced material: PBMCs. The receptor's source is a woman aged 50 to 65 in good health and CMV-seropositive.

CDR3 in DNA: TGTGCCAGCCGGACCCCTGGAGGGACTGAAGCTTTCTTT. Its protein product is CASRTPGGTEAFF. The rearrangement uses TRBV19 and TRBJ1-1; unclear D gene. The CDR3 consists of 13 residues. V was shortened by 9 bases and J by 5 bases, with 16 bases between the two germline ends. Per the germline V gene, CDR1 is LNHDA and CDR2 is SQIVND (reference sequence).